These T cell receptor beta chains were read from a single sample in a study of T cells in localized non-small cell lung cancer. Clones were read by immunoSEQ multiplex PCR, and TCRdb kept only the in-frame ones, dropping some. This sample yields 45,000 to 60,000 clones, of which 70% to 90% are seen a single time; about 2.3% belongs to the top ten. The source was PBMCs, collected before any cancer treatment. The receptors originated from a man aged 35-69 years with stage II lung adenocarcinoma. Each CDR3 is given with its conserved first and last residue. The order of the fields is clone size, J gene, V gene, D gene, CDR3 protein, CDR3 DNA. D genes are given only for firm matches. Not all rows give a size; the values are once, few, many and, for expanded clones, a class.

size: -; J: TRBJ1-1; V: TRBV19; D: -; CDR3: CASSTENTEAFF; DNA: TGTGCCAGTAGTACAGAGAACACTGAAGCTTTCTTT
size: -; J: TRBJ1-2; V: TRBV6-6; D: TRBD1; CDR3: CASSDLGTGTDYGYTF; DNA: TGTGCCAGCAGTGACTTAGGGACAGGTACTGACTATGGCTACACCTTC
size: -; J: TRBJ1-4; V: TRBV2; D: TRBD1; CDR3: CASSGGQGDEKLFF; DNA: TGTGCCAGCAGTGGGGGACAGGGGGATGAAAAACTGTTTTTT
size: -; J: TRBJ1-1; V: TRBV27; D: -; CDR3: CASSLVGVNTEAFF; DNA: TGTGCCAGCAGTTTAGTGGGGGTGAACACTGAAGCTTTCTTT
size: -; J: TRBJ2-5; V: TRBV20-1; D: -; CDR3: CSALGKETQYF; DNA: TGCAGTGCTCTCGGGAAAGAGACCCAGTACTTC
size: -; J: TRBJ2-1; V: TRBV5-1; D: -; CDR3: CASSLSGASGHEQFF; DNA: TGCGCCAGCAGCTTGAGTGGGGCCTCGGGCCATGAGCAGTTCTTC
size: -; J: TRBJ2-1; V: TRBV29-1; D: TRBD2; CDR3: CSVVGPSGDYNEQFF; DNA: TGCAGCGTTGTTGGCCCTAGCGGGGACTACAATGAGCAGTTCTTC
size: -; J: TRBJ2-1; V: TRBV15; D: TRBD1; CDR3: CATSRQGAPPNNEQFF; DNA: TGTGCCACCAGCAGACAGGGGGCACCACCCAACAATGAGCAGTTCTTC
size: -; J: TRBJ1-2; V: TRBV5-6; D: -; CDR3: CASSFPQGSYTF; DNA: TGTGCCAGCAGCTTCCCACAGGGCAGCTACACCTTC
size: -; J: TRBJ2-1; V: TRBV2; D: TRBD1; CDR3: CASSPTGTGSLDEQFF; DNA: TGTGCCAGCAGCCCGACCGGGACAGGGAGTTTGGATGAGCAGTTCTTC
size: -; J: TRBJ1-6; V: TRBV11-2; D: -; CDR3: CASSLDETGSPLHF; DNA: TGTGCCAGCAGCTTAGACGAGACAGGTTCACCCCTCCACTTT
size: -; J: TRBJ1-5; V: TRBV4-1; D: -; CDR3: CASSQDWGYGNQPQHF; DNA: TGCGCCAGCAGCCAAGATTGGGGGTACGGCAATCAGCCCCAGCATTTT
size: -; J: TRBJ2-2; V: TRBV5-1; D: -; CDR3: CASSLEVGQNTGELFF; DNA: TGCGCCAGCAGCTTGGAGGTGGGGCAGAACACCGGGGAGCTGTTTTTT
size: -; J: TRBJ1-1; V: TRBV7-6; D: -; CDR3: CASRVTENTEAFF; DNA: TGTGCCAGCAGAGTTACAGAGAACACTGAAGCTTTCTTT
size: -; J: TRBJ2-7; V: TRBV2; D: TRBD2; CDR3: CASRGGSYEQYF; DNA: TGTGCCAGCAGGGGGGGGTCCTACGAGCAGTACTTC
size: few; J: TRBJ1-5; V: TRBV2; D: -; CDR3: CASSEAMDQPQHF; DNA: TGTGCCAGCAGTGAAGCGATGGATCAGCCCCAGCATTTT
size: -; J: TRBJ1-2; V: TRBV30; D: -; CDR3: CAWSQPTWGVGGYTF; DNA: TGTGCCTGGAGCCAACCTACTTGGGGGGTAGGTGGCTACACCTTC
size: -; J: TRBJ1-4; V: TRBV7-2; D: -; CDR3: CASSVTVNEKLFF; DNA: TGTGCCAGCAGCGTGACAGTTAATGAAAAACTGTTTTTT
size: -; J: TRBJ1-4; V: TRBV2; D: -; CDR3: CASSFESRAGGEKLFF; DNA: TGTGCCAGCAGTTTCGAATCCCGGGCAGGAGGTGAAAAACTGTTTTTT
size: -; J: TRBJ2-5; V: TRBV6-5; D: -; CDR3: CASSYEQGIGTQYF; DNA: TGTGCCAGCAGTTATGAACAGGGAATAGGGACCCAGTACTTC
size: -; J: TRBJ1-1; V: TRBV27; D: -; CDR3: CASSLDRNTEAFF; DNA: TGTGCCAGCAGTTTAGACAGGAACACTGAAGCTTTCTTT
size: few; J: TRBJ1-6; V: TRBV6-1; D: -; CDR3: CASSAVNSPLHF; DNA: TGTGCCAGCAGTGCTGTAAATTCACCCCTCCACTTT
size: -; J: TRBJ2-5; V: TRBV19; D: -; CDR3: CASSIRGDSQETQYF; DNA: TGTGCCAGTAGTATAAGGGGGGACAGCCAAGAGACCCAGTACTTC
size: -; J: TRBJ2-1; V: TRBV4-1; D: TRBD1; CDR3: CASSRQGGYNEQFF; DNA: TGCGCCAGCAGTAGACAGGGGGGTTACAATGAGCAGTTCTTC
size: -; J: TRBJ2-1; V: TRBV11-2; D: -; CDR3: CASSGGAGYNEQFF; DNA: TGTGCCAGCAGCGGGGGGGCCGGGTACAATGAGCAGTTCTTC
size: -; J: TRBJ2-7; V: TRBV21-1; D: -; CDR3: CATQSKGLLYGTGDPYEQYF; DNA: TGTGCCACCCAAAGCAAAGGTCTTTTATATGGGACAGGGGACCCCTACGAGCAGTACTTC
size: -; J: TRBJ1-3; V: TRBV7-9; D: -; CDR3: CASSLVAGGNTIYF; DNA: TGTGCCAGCAGCTTAGTAGCAGGGGGAAACACCATATATTTT